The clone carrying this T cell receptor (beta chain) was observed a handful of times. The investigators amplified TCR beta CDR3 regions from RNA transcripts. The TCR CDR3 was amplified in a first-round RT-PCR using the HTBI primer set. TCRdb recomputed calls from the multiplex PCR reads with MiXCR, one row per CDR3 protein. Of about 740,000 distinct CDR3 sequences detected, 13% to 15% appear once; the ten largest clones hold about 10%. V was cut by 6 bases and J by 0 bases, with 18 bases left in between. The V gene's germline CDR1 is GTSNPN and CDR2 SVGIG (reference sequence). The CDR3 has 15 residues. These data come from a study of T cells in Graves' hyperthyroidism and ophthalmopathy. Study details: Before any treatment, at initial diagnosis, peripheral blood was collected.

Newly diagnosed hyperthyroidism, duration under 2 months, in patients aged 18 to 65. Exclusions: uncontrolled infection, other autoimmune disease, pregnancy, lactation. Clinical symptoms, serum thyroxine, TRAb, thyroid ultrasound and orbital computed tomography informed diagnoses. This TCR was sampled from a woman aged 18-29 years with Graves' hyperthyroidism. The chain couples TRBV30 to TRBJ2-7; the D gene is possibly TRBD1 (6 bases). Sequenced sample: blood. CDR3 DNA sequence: TGTGCCTGTGATGTCCGGGACAAAAGCTCCTACGAGCAGTACTTC. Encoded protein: CACDVRDKSSYEQYF.